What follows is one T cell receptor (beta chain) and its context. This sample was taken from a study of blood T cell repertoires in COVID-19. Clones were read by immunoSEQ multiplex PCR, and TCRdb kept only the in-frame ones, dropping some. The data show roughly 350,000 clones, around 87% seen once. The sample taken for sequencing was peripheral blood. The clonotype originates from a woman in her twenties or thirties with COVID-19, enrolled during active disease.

This CDR3 reads CASSGPGLAGGPREETQYF. CDR3 nucleotides: TGTGCCAGCAGTGGTCCGGGACTAGCGGGAGGGCCGAGGGAAGAGACCCAGTACTTC. The chain has TRBV6-4 and TRBJ2-5, with 16 nucleotides matching TRBD2. The length of the CDR3 is 19 residues. The V and J ends lost 4 bases and 3 bases, in that order; junction bases with no gene match: 11. CDR1 is MRHNA and CDR2 is SNTAGT in the germline V gene.